These T cell receptor beta chains were read from a single sample in a study of response to subunit inactivated influenza vaccine. TCRdb analysed the RT-PCR reads with MiXCR anew, one entry per CDR3 protein. The repertoire holds 500,000 to 550,000 distinct CDR3 sequences, 7.6% seen once, with 10% to 15% in the top ten. The sample here was PBMCs from blood, taken less than 25 months after vaccination. The source of these receptors is a man in his fifties or sixties who received an inactivated influenza vaccine. CDR3s include the opening cysteine and the closing phenylalanine or tryptophan. Clone size, where shown, is once, few, many, or a class for clones that have expanded.

>TRBV20-1|-
CSARFPSGGAYGELFF
>TRBV6-1|few
CASRIDPGANVLTF
>TRBV14|-
CASSQTGTTYEQYF
>TRBV14|-
CASSPLGTGVDEQYF
>TRBV20-1|-
CSARDWDRGGEQFF
>TRBV18|-
CASSPATGEAYGYTF
>TRBV6-1|-
CASSTPQGAGANVLTF
>TRBV9|many
CASGWGTMNTGELFF
>TRBV29-1|many
CSVSTGARNIQYF
>TRBV5-1|few
CASSLGLAGPPRSYNEQFF
>TRBV5-1|few
CASSLTGDTTYEQYF
>TRBV6-2/TRBV6-3|few
CASAEGLAGANVLTF
>TRBV4-2|many
CASSQVGSLGEKLFF
>TRBV20-1|few
CSATIPGLAGWGDTQYF
>TRBV15|many
CATSDPLSGGYNEQFF
>TRBV2|-
CASKASGYEQFF
>TRBV28|few
CASSPTGGPDTGELFF
>TRBV14|few
CASSQDVWDNEQFF
>TRBV7-2|few
CASSSSGVVVTQYF
>TRBV6-5|-
CASSYLGGTYNEQFF
>TRBV20-1|few
CSARPSSGGAFLYEQYF
>TRBV6-1|-
CASSEQGARSPLHF
>TRBV6-2/TRBV6-3|-
CASSYRRGDNEQFF
>TRBV5-1|few
CASSLVPGGTEAFF
>TRBV20-1|few
CSASTPTRDMVEKLFF
>TRBV18|few
CASSPGGRYSNQPQHF
>TRBV6-6|many
CASSSGEEQYF
>TRBV20-1|-
CSAHKHRGVHEQYF
>TRBV3-1|few
CASSHRQALNTEAFF
>TRBV9|few
CAPLCGRGSTDTQYF
>TRBV6-2/TRBV6-3|few
CASSYGGALREQFF
>TRBV20-1|many
CSARDIDYSNQPQHF
>TRBV3-2|many
CASSQDRAGGRSDTQYF
>TRBV4-3|-
CASSQTGTSVDNEQFF
>TRBV10-2|many
CASSAPIGTRVRGSYNEQFF
>TRBV20-1|many
CSARISELGEQYF
>TRBV6-1|-
CASRPRAVFNEQYF
>TRBV24-1|many
CATSAPGPLYF
>TRBV30|many
CAWSRGGGGVTEAFF
>TRBV5-1|-
CASSLGQRGMEPQHF
>TRBV20-1|few
CSANVQREGRRYEQFF
>TRBV15|-
CATTRQGDETQYF
>TRBV20-1|few
CSAMGQSSYNEQFF
>TRBV5-6|-
CARQREKNTGELFF
>TRBV20-1|-
CSAREWQVAGGIYEQYF
>TRBV29-1|-
CSVGPTSYEQYF
>TRBV5-1|-
CASSRGDSVYEQYF